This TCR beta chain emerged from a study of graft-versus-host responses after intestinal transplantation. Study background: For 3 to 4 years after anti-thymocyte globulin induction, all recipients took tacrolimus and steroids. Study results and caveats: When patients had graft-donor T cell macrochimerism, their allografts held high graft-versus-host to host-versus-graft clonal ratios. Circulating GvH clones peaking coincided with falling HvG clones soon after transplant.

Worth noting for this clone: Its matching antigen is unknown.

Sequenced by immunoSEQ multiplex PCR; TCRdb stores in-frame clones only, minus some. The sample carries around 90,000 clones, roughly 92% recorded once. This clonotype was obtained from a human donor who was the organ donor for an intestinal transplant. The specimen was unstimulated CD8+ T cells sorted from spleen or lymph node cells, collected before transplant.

The CDR3 sequence: CASTRDVTSFRHEQYF. DNA for the CDR3: TGCGCCAGCACCCGGGATGTCACCTCGTTTAGGCACGAGCAGTACTTC. The J gene is TRBJ2-7, the V gene TRBV5-1, with D possibly TRBD2 on 5 matching bases. The CDR3 covers 16 residues. CDR1 is SGHRS and CDR2 is YFSETQ in the germline V gene. Trimming stripped 6 bases from V and 5 bases from J, with 24 bases between.